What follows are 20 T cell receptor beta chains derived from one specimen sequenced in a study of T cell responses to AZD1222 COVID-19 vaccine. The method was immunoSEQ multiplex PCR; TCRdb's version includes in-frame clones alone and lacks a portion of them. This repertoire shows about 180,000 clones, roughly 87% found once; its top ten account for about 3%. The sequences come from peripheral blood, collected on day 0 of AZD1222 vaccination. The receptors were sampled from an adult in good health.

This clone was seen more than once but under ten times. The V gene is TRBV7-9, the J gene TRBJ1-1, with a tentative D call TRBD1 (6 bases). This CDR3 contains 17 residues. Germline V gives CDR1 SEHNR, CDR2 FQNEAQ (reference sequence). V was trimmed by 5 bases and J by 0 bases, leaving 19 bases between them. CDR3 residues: CASSALGGGALNTEAFF. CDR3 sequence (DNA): TGTGCCAGCAGCGCCCTGGGTGGGGGGGCGTTGAACACTGAAGCTTTCTTT.

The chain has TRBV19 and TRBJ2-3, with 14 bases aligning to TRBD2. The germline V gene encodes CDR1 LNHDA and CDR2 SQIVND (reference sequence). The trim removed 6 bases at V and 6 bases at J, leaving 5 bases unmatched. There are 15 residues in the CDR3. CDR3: CASSPGLAGADTQYF. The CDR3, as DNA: TGTGCCAGTAGCCCGGGACTAGCGGGAGCCGATACGCAGTATTTT.

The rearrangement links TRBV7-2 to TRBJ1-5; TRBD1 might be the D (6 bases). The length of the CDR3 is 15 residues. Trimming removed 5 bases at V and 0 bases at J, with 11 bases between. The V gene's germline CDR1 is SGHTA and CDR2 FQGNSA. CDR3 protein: CASSPQGFSNQPQHF. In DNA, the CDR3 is TGTGCCAGCAGCCCACAGGGATTTAGCAATCAGCCCCAGCATTTT.

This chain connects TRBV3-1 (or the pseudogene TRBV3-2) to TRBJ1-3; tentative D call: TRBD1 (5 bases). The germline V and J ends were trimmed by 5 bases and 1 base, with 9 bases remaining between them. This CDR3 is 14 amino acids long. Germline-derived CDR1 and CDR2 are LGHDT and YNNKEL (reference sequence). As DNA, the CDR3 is TGTGCCAGCAGCTTGACAGCGTCTGGAAACACCATATATTTT. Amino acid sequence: CASSLTASGNTIYF.

The CDR3 region is CASSGRNQPQHF. The CDR3 nucleotides read TGTGCCAGCAGTGGACGCAATCAGCCCCAGCATTTT. This chain links TRBV28 with TRBJ1-5; D uncertain. There are 12 residues in the CDR3. Per germline, CDR1 MDHEN and CDR2 SYDVKM. The V and J ends lost 5 bases and 2 bases respectively, with 4 bases between them.

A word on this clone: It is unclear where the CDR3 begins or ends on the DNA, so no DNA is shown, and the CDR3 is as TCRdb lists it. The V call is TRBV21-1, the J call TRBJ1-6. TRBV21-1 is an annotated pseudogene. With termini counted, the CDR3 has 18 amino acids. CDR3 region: CASSKAWGEGNVCSPLHF.

This CDR3 is CASSTSGEVPEAFF. CDR3 DNA: TGTGCCAGCTCCACCAGTGGGGAGGTTCCTGAAGCTTTCTTT. The rearrangement joins TRBV18 to TRBJ1-1; D is ambiguous. Trimming removed 6 bases from V and 6 bases from J, with 17 bases in between. The CDR3 runs 14 residues. The germline V gene encodes CDR1 KGHSH and CDR2 LQKENI.

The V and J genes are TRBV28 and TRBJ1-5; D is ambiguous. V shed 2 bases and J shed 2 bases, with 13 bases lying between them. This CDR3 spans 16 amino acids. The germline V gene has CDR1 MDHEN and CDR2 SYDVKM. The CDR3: CASSLGLTWGNQPQHF. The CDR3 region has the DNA TGTGCCAGCAGTTTAGGATTGACATGGGGCAATCAGCCCCAGCATTTT.

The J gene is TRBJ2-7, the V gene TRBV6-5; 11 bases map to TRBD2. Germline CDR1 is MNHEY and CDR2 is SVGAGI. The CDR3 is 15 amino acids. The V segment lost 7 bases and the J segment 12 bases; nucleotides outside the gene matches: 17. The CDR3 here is CASTQLGTSGPSRYF. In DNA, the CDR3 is TGTGCCAGCACCCAACTCGGGACTAGCGGACCCTCGCGGTACTTC.

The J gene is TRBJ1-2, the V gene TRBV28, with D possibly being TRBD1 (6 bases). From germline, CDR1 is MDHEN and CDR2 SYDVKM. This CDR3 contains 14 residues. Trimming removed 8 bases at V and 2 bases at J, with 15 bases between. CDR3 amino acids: CASVAGEMNYGYTF. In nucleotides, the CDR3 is TGTGCCAGCGTGGCAGGGGAGATGAACTATGGCTACACCTTC.

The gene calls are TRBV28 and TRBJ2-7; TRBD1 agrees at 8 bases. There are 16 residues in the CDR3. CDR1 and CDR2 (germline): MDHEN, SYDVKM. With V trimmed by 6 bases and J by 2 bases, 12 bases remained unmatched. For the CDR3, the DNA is TGTGCCAGCAGCCCTCCCTGGGGACAGGCTGCCTACGAGCAGTACTTC. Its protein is CASSPPWGQAAYEQYF.

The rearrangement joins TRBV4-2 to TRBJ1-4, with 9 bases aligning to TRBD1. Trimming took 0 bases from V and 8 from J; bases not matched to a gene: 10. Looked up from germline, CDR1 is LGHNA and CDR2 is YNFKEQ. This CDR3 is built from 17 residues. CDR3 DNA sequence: TGTGCCAGCAGCCAAGATTGGGGTACAGGGGGCTCCGAAAAACTGTTTTTT. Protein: CASSQDWGTGGSEKLFF.

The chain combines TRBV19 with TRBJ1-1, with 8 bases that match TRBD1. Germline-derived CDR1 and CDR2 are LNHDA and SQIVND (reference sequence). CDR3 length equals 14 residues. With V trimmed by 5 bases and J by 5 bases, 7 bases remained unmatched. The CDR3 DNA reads TGTGCCAGTAGTCTAGCAGGGGGCGGAACTGAAGCTTTCTTT. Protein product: CASSLAGGGTEAFF.

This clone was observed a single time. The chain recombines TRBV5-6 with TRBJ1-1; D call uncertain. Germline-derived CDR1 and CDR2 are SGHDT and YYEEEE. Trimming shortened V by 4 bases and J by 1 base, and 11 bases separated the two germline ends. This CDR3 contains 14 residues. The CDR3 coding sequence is TGTGCCAGCAGCATCCCTGTGGGGAACACTGAAGCTTTCTTT. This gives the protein CASSIPVGNTEAFF.

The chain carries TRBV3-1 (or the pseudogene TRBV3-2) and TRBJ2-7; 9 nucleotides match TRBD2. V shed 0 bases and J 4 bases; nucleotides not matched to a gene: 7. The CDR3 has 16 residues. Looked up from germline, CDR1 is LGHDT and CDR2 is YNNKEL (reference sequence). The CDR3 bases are TGTGCCAGCAGCCAAGATAGTGCGGGAGGGAGATACGAGCAGTACTTC. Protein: CASSQDSAGGRYEQYF.

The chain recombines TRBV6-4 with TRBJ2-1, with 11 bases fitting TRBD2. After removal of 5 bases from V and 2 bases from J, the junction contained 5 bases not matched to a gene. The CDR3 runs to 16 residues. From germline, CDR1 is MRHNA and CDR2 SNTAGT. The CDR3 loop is CASSFLAGGPYNEQFF. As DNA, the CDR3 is TGTGCCAGCAGTTTCCTAGCGGGAGGCCCCTACAATGAGCAGTTCTTC.

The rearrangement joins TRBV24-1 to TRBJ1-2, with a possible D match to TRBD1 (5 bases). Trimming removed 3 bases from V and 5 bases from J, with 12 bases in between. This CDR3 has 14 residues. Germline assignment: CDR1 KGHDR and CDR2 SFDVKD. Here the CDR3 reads CATSDGGRAYGYTF. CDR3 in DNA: TGTGCCACCAGTGATGGGGGTAGGGCGTATGGCTACACCTTC.

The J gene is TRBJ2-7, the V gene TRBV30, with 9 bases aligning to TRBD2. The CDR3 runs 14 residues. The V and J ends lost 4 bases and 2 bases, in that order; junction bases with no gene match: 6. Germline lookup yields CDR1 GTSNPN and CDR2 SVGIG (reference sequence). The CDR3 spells CAWTTTSGAYEQYF. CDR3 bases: TGTGCCTGGACTACGACTAGCGGAGCCTACGAGCAGTACTTC. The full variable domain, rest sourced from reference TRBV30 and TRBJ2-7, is SQTIHQWPATLVQPVGSPLSLECTVEGTSNPNLYWYRQAAGRGLQLLFYSVGIGQISSEVPQNLSASRPQDRQFILSSKKLLLSDSGFYLCAWTTTSGAYEQYFGPGTRLTVT.

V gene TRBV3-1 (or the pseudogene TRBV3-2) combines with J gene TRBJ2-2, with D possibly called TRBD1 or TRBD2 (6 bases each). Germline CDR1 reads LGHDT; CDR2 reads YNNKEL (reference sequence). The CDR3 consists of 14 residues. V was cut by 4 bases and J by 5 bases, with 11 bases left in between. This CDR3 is CASSRTTGTGELFF. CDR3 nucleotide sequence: TGTGCCAGCAGCCGGACTACAGGGACCGGGGAGCTGTTTTTT.

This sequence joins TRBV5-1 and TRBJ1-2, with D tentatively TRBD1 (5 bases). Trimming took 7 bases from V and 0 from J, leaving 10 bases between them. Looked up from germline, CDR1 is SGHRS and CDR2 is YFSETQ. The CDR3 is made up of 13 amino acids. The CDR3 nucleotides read TGCGCCAGCGCGGGGGTACCTAACTATGGCTACACCTTC. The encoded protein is CASAGVPNYGYTF.